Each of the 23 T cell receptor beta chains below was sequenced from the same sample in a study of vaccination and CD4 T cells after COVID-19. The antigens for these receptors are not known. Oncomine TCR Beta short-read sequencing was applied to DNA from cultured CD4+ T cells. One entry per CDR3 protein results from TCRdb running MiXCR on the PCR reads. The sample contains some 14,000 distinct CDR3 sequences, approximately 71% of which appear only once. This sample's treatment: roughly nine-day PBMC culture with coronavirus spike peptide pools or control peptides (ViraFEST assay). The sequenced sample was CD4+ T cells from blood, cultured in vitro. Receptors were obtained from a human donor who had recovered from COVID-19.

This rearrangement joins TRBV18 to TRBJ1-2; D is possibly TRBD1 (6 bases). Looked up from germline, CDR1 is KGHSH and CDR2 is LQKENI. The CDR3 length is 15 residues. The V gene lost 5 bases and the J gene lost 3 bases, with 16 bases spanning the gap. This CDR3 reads CASSSLRTDHYGYTF. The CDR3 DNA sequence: TGTGCCAGCTCATCTCTGAGGACAGACCACTATGGCTACACCTTC.

The CDR3 region has the DNA TGTGCCAGCAGCTTAGGTCAACCTCAGCCCCAGCATTTT. This translates into CASSLGQPQPQHF. The J gene is TRBJ1-5, the V gene TRBV7-8; D gene ambiguous. The CDR3 covers 13 residues. Germline CDR1 reads SGHVS; CDR2 reads FQNEAQ. V gave up 1 base and J gave up 6 bases, with 7 bases separating them.

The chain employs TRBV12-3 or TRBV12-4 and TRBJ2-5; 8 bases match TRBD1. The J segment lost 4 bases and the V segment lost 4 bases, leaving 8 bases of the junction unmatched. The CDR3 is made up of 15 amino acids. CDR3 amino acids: CASSSRQGRTETQYF. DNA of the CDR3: TGTGCCAGCAGTTCGCGACAGGGGAGAACAGAGACCCAGTACTTC.

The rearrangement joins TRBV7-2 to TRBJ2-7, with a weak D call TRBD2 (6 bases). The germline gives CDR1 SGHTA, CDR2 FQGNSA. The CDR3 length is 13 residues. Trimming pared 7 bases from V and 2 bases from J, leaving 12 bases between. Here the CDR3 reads CASKQGGAYEQYF. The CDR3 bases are TGTGCCAGCAAGCAGGGAGGAGCCTACGAGCAGTACTTC.

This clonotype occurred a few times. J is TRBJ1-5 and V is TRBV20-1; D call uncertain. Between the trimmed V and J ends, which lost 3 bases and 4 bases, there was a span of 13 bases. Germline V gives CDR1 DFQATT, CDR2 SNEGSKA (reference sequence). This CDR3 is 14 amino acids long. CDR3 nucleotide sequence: TGCAGTGCTAGTAGGGCCGTTGTTAATCAGCCCCAGCATTTT. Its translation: CSASRAVVNQPQHF.

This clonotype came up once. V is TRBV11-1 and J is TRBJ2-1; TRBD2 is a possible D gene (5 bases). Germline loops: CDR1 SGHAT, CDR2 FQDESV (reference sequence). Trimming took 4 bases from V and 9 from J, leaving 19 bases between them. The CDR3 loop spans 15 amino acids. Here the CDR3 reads CASSSDLTRAGEQFF. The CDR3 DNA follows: TGTGCCAGCAGCTCCGACCTAACTAGGGCGGGTGAGCAGTTCTTC.

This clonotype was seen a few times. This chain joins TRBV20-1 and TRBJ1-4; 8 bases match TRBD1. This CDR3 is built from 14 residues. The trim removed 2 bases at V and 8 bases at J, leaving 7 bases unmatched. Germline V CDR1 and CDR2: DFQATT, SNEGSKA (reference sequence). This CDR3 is CSARKDREGEKLFF. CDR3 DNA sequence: TGCAGTGCTAGAAAGGACAGGGAAGGCGAAAAACTGTTTTTT.

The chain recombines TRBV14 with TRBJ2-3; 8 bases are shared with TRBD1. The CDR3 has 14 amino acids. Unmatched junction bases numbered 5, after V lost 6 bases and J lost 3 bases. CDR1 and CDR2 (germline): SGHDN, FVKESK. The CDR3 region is CASSRTGGTDTQYF. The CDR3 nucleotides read TGTGCCAGCAGTCGTACAGGGGGGACAGATACGCAGTATTTT.

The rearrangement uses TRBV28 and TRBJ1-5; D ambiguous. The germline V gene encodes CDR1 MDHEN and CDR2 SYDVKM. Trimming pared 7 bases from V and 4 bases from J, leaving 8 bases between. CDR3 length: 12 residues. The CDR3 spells CASTVLNQPQHF. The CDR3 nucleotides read TGTGCCAGCACGGTCCTAAATCAGCCCCAGCATTTT.

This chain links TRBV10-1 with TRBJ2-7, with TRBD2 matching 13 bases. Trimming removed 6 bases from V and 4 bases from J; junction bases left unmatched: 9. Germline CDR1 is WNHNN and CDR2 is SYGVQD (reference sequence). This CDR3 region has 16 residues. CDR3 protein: CASSGKGLAGPYEQYF. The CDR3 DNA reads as TGCGCCAGCAGCGGAAAGGGACTAGCGGGGCCTTACGAGCAGTACTTC.

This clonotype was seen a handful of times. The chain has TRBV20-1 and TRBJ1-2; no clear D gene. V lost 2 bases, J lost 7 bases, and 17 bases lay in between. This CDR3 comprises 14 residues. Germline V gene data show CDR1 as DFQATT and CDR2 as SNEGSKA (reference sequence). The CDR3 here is CSARWPPVPLGYTF. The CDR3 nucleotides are TGCAGTGCTAGATGGCCTCCCGTCCCTCTTGGCTACACCTTC.

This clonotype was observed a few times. CDR3 sequence: CASSYPTGAGHGYTF. The CDR3 bases are TGTGCCAGCAGTTACCCGACTGGGGCAGGTCATGGCTACACCTTC. The chain joins TRBV6-7 to TRBJ1-2; tentative D call: TRBD1 (5 bases). TRBV6-7 is sorted into the ORF group, with uncertain function. V was trimmed by 2 bases and J by 6 bases, leaving 16 bases between them. The CDR3 spans 15 residues.

CDR3 nucleotide sequence: TGCAGTGCTAGAGTAGACCGGGGCTATAATTCACCCCTCCACTTT. Amino acids: CSARVDRGYNSPLHF. V and J are TRBV20-1 and TRBJ1-6; D gene unclear. V was pared by 1 base and J by 3 bases, with 10 bases between. The V gene's germline CDR1 is DFQATT and CDR2 SNEGSKA (reference sequence). There are 15 residues in the CDR3.

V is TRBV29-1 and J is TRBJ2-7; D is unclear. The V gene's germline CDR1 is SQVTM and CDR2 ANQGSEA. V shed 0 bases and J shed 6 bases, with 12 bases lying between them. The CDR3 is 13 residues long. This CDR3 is CSVEDNDNGEQYF. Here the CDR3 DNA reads TGCAGCGTTGAAGATAACGACAATGGCGAGCAGTACTTC.

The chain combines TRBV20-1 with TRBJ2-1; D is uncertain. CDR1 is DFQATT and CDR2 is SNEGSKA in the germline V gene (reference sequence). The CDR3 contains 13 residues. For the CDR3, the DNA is TGCAGCCCCGAGGAGAGCTCCTACAATGAGCAGTTCTTC. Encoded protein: CSPEESSYNEQFF.

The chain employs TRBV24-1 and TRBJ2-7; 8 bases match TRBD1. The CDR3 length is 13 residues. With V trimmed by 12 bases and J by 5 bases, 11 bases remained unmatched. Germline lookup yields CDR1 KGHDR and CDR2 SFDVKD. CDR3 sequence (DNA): TGTGCCCAGATACAGGGGGAAGGGCACGAGCAGTACTTC. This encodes CAQIQGEGHEQYF.

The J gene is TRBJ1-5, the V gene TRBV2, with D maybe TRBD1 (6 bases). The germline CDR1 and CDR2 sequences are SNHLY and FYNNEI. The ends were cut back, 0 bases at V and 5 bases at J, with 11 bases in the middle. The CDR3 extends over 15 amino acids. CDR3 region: CASSEAQGSYQPQHF. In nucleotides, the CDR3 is TGTGCCAGCAGTGAAGCGCAGGGGTCCTATCAGCCCCAGCATTTT.

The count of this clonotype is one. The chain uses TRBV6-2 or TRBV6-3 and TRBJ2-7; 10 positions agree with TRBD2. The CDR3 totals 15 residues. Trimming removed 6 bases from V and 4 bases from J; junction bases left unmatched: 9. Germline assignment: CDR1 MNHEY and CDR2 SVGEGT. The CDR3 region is CASSSGVAGGYEQYF. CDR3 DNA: TGTGCCAGCAGCTCCGGGGTAGCGGGAGGATACGAGCAGTACTTC.

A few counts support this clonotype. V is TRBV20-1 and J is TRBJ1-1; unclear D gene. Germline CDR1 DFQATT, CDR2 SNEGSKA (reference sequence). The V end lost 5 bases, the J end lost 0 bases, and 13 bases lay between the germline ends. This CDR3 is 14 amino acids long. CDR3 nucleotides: TGCAGTGCTCTGGGAGGTAGGGTGAACACTGAAGCTTTCTTT. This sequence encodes CSALGGRVNTEAFF.

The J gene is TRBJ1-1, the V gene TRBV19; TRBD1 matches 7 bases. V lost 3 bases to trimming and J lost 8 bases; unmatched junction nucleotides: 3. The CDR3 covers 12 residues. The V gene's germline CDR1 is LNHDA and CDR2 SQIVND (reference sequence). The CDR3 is CASSIGQVEAFF. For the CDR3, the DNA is TGTGCCAGTAGTATCGGACAGGTGGAAGCTTTCTTT. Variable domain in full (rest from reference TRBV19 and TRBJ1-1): DGGITQSPKYLFRKEGQNVTLSCEQNLNHDAMYWYRQDPGQGLRLIYYSQIVNDFQKGDIAEGYSVSREKKESFPLTVTSAQKNPTAFYLCASSIGQVEAFFGQGTRLTVV.

Written as DNA, the CDR3 is TGTGCCAGTATAAAGGGACAGGGAATAGTAATGCCGAACACTGAAGCTTTCTTT. It yields the protein CASIKGQGIVMPNTEAFF. The chain has TRBV19 and TRBJ1-1, with 9 bases identical to TRBD1. J gave up 1 base and V 7 bases, and 16 bases lay outside the gene matches. Germline V gene lookup returns CDR1 LNHDA and CDR2 SQIVND (reference sequence). The CDR3 extends over 18 amino acids. Based on the CDR3 plus reference TRBV19 and TRBJ1-1, the full variable domain is DGGITQSPKYLFRKEGQNVTLSCEQNLNHDAMYWYRQDPGQGLRLIYYSQIVNDFQKGDIAEGYSVSREKKESFPLTVTSAQKNPTAFYLCASIKGQGIVMPNTEAFFGQGTRLTVV.

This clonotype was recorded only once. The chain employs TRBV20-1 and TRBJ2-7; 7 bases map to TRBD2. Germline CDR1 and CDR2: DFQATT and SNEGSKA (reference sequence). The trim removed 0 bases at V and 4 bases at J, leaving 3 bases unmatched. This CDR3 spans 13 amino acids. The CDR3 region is CSARDSSGYEQYF. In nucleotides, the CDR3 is TGCAGTGCTAGAGATAGTAGCGGGTACGAGCAGTACTTC.

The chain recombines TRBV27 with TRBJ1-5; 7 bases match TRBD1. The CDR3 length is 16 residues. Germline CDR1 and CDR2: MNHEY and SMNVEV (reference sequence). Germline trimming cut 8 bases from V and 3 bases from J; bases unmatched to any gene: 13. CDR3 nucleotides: TGTGCCAGCCGCCAAGTGACAGGGATCACCAATCAGCCCCAGCATTTT. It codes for CASRQVTGITNQPQHF.